The T cell receptor beta chain described here comes from a study of shared clonotypes between healthy human individuals. Study details: The study enrolled two women and three men aged 18 to 49. CD8 memory received one plate per donor, CD8 naive two, CD4 memory three and CD4 naive three. General study points: The sharing of 5% to 5.5% of naive CD4 clonotypes was seen across a handful of donors.

This clone was recorded only once. Its antigen is unidentified. The authors' processing: Junction-only immunoSEQ data arrived without quality scores, meaning filtering differed. Generated by immunoSEQ multiplex PCR, the TCRdb table keeps only in-frame clones and is missing some. The DNA was the basis for D and trimming; V, J and clone size are from that table. The table has some 2,000,000 clones, 85% to 95% seen once. Specimen: naive CD4+ T cells sorted from blood. The subset: CD45RA+ positively selected. The sequence came from a man younger than 35 in good health.

DNA of the CDR3: TGCAGTGGGGGGGGACGTTCCACAGATACGCAGTATTTT. It is translated as CSGGGRSTDTQYF. V and J are TRBV29-1 and TRBJ2-3; TRBD2 matches 7 bases. Germline CDR1 and CDR2: SQVTM and ANQGSEA. This CDR3 contains 13 residues.